This T cell receptor (beta chain) is from a study of blood T cell repertoires in COVID-19 (dated by TCRdb to the early 2020s). Some background on the complete study: Samples from collaborators originated in the United States, Italy and Spain and spanned both the acute and convalescent phases of COVID-19. The prospective study material was composed of cDNA or gDNA derived from T cells, B-cell-depleted T cells, or PBMCs. Subjects who had been exposed to COVID-19, were actively infected with it, or had recovered from it provided the deeply sampled blood TCRbeta repertoires that made up the dataset. The repertoires were released in a freely available public database intended as a resource for research on the immune response to SARS-CoV-2. The samples were drawn from the first 160 participants of the ongoing ImmuneRACE study and from over 950 subjects provided by 6 global collaborators. Sample metadata almost always included a de-identified subject ID, COVID-19 status, age in years and sex. HLA class I and class II types, where available, came from metadata supplied by the sample provider rather than from assay-based typing.

Its CDR3 holds 14 amino acids, cysteine through phenylalanine. CDR3 DNA is the only sequence kept; it has 42 bases, read in frame from the first base. At the junction V is shortened by 3 bases and J by 4 bases, with 12 bases in between. The germline V gene provides CDR1 MNHNS and CDR2 SASEGT. The paper's findings and limits, for the study overall: Clinical and demographic metadata were provided uncurated, with the amount varying by source and participant.

Collaborating institutions collected whole blood in K2EDTA tubes following their own protocols. For TCRbeta analysis, collaborator samples were shipped as frozen whole blood, as isolated PBMCs, or as DNA extracted from either sample type. The immunoSEQ Assay, a bias-controlled multiplex PCR, was used to amplify TCRbeta CDR3 regions from genomic DNA. The study's own analysis went as follows. The number of nucleated cells in each sample was estimated by amplification of reference gene primers within the assay. To quantify the absolute abundance of each unique TCRbeta CDR3 rearrangement, sequence reads were collapsed and filtered. For each sample, productive Simpson clonality was calculated as the square root of Simpson's diversity index over productive rearrangements. TCRdb obtained this table from immuneACCESS and retained in-frame rearrangements with V and J assigned. These tables miss some clones; where compared with another copy, unresolved V genes account for less than half of the shortfall, and the remainder is unexplained. V and J calls and clone size are as listed in that table; D and trimming were resolved from the DNA. The sample contains approximately 150,000 clones, around 90% of them found a single time. 0.9% to 0.95% of the sample goes to the ten largest clones.

Concerning this clone: No antigen is known for it. Base qualities are not provided; no much larger clone lies one nucleotide away.

Here the chain combines TRBV6-1 and TRBJ1-1; perhaps TRBD1 is the D gene, with 5 bases matching. The sequenced sample was peripheral blood. This clonotype originated in a woman aged 45-65 years with acute or convalescent COVID-19. For the CDR3, the sequence is CASSETRGSTEAFF. The nucleotide sequence reads as follows: TGTGCCAGCAGTGAGACCCGGGGGAGCACTGAAGCTTTCTTT.